This TCR beta chain derives from a study of tissue T cells after allogeneic stem cell transplantation. This CDR3 has 13 amino acids. Per germline, CDR1 KGHPV and CDR2 FQNQEV (reference sequence). Deletions cut 6 bases from V and 7 bases from J, with 13 bases between. With regard to this clone: Its antigen remains unknown. Gene names denote mouse genes. Read sequence stops 1 residue before the CDR3 end, and the germline J gene provides the missing end.

Sequencing was performed with immunoSEQ multiplex PCR; in TCRdb, only in-frame clones are kept and a portion is missing. Counted here are about 6,600 clones, around half occurring once; the ten biggest clones make up approximately 7.7%. Points from the study as a whole: Across patients, clones rarely overlapped, yet motif clusters were shared tissue-specifically.

The time point here: mouse harvest day 7 after allogeneic transplant. Tail vein injection delivered 10^7 T-cell-depleted bone marrow cells and 10^6 splenic CD5+ T cells. The chain recombines TRBV26 with TRBJ2-1; D is possibly TRBD1 (8 bases). This TCR was recovered from a female BALB/c mouse given C57BL/6 T cells with graft-versus-host disease after an allogeneic hematopoietic cell transplant. Sample: lymph node tissue. Partial CDR3 DNA: TGTGCCAGCAGAACAGGGGGGGGAGCTGAGCAGTTC. This encodes CASRTGGGAEQF. Given in full, the CDR3 is CASRTGGGAEQFF.